These 28 T cell receptor beta chains were all obtained from the same sample, sequenced in a study of blood T cell repertoires in COVID-19. Assay: immunoSEQ multiplex PCR; the TCRdb copy retains only in-frame clones and omits some. The sample contains under 250,000 clones, 86% of which appear only once. The sequenced sample was peripheral blood. These receptors came from an elderly woman with COVID-19, enrolled during active disease.

V gene TRBV5-1 combines with J gene TRBJ1-4; D ambiguous. This CDR3 region has 14 residues. V shed 4 bases and J shed 3 bases, with 10 bases lying between them. Per the germline V gene, CDR1 is SGHRS and CDR2 is YFSETQ. Written as DNA, the CDR3 is TGCGCCAGCAGCCCCCGGAGCGCTAATGAAAAACTGTTTTTT. This gives the protein CASSPRSANEKLFF.

The rearrangement joins TRBV7-8 to TRBJ2-4; D might be TRBD1 (5 bases). Germline CDR1 SGHVS, CDR2 FQNEAQ. Trimming removed 0 bases at V and 1 base at J, with 7 bases between. The length of the CDR3 is 15 residues. CDR3 nucleotides: TGTGCCAGCAGCTTAGCGTCAGGGGCCAAAAACATTCAGTACTTC. Residues: CASSLASGAKNIQYF. The full variable domain, its missing parts supplied by reference TRBV7-8 and TRBJ2-4, is GAGVSQSPRYKVAKRGQDVALRCDPISGHVSLFWYQQALGQGPEFLTYFQNEAQLDKSGLPSDRFFAERPEGSVSTLKIQRTQQEDSAVYLCASSLASGAKNIQYFGAGTRLSVL.

The chain couples TRBV9 to TRBJ2-7, with 11 nucleotides matching TRBD2. CDR1 and CDR2 from the germline V gene are SGDLS and YYNGEE. This CDR3 is built from 15 residues. Trimming cost V 4 bases and J 7 bases; bases outside gene matches: 10. CDR3 nucleotides: TGTGCCAGCAGCCCGGGACTAGCGGCCCGAGGGGAGCAGTACGTC. Amino acids: CASSPGLAARGEQYV.

This clone was seen once. The chain employs TRBV29-1 and TRBJ1-3; tentatively, D is TRBD1 (5 bases). Germline values: CDR1 SQVTM, CDR2 ANQGSEA. This CDR3 has 13 amino acids. V lost 5 bases and J 2 bases, leaving 10 bases between the germline ends. This CDR3 reads CSVRQSAGNTIYF. The CDR3, as DNA: TGCAGCGTTCGACAGAGCGCTGGAAACACCATATATTTT.

This chain connects TRBV3-1 (or the pseudogene TRBV3-2) to TRBJ1-4; 7 bases line up with TRBD1. Trimming took 4 bases from V and 10 from J; bases not matched to a gene: 12. This CDR3 comprises 15 residues. Germline CDR1 LGHDT, CDR2 YNNKEL (reference sequence). The CDR3 is CASSLALAGGRKLFF. DNA for the CDR3: TGTGCCAGCAGCCTGGCCCTGGCAGGGGGAAGAAAACTGTTTTTT.

This clone was recorded only once. The chain combines TRBV3-1 (or the pseudogene TRBV3-2) with TRBJ2-1; the match to TRBD2 covers 9 bases. Trimming at V came to 1 base and at J to 6 bases, leaving 13 bases not matched to a gene. CDR1 is LGHDT and CDR2 is YNNKEL in the germline V gene (reference sequence). This CDR3 has 18 residues. The DNA for the CDR3 is TGTGCCAGCAGCCAAGGGACCATAGAAGCGGGGGGCTCCAATGAGCAGTTCTTC. This gives the protein CASSQGTIEAGGSNEQFF.

This chain connects TRBV11-1 to TRBJ1-1, with D uncertain. From germline, CDR1 is SGHAT and CDR2 FQDESV (reference sequence). This CDR3 spans 13 amino acids. Trimming removed 6 bases from V and 1 base from J, with 9 bases in between. DNA for the CDR3: TGTGCCAGCAGAGTGGAGGGGAACACTGAAGCTTTCTTT. Translating it yields CASRVEGNTEAFF.

This clone has more than one count but fewer than ten. The chain employs TRBV5-4 and TRBJ2-6; a weak D match, TRBD1 (6 bases). The germline V gene has CDR1 SGHNT and CDR2 YYREEE (reference sequence). The CDR3 loop spans 16 amino acids. V was trimmed by 1 base and J by 4 bases, leaving 12 bases between them. The CDR3 DNA reads as TGTGCCAGCAGCTTGTTCTCAGGGGTCGGGGCCAACGTCCTGACTTTC. Translating gives CASSLFSGVGANVLTF.

The rearrangement uses TRBV30 and TRBJ1-1; D is uncertain. CDR3 length: 13 residues. CDR1 GTSNPN and CDR2 SVGIG come from the germline V gene (reference sequence). Deletions cut 0 bases from V and 1 base from J, with 6 bases between. CDR3 loop: CAWSVLENTEAFF. In DNA, the CDR3 is TGTGCCTGGAGTGTGTTAGAGAACACTGAAGCTTTCTTT.

The sample holds one count of this clone. The V call is TRBV19, the J call TRBJ2-7; perhaps TRBD1 as D (6 bases). The V and J ends lost 4 bases and 6 bases respectively, with 13 bases between them. The germline V gene encodes CDR1 LNHDA and CDR2 SQIVND (reference sequence). CDR3 length: 13 residues. The CDR3 sequence: CASSSLQGTEQYF. The CDR3 nucleotides are TGTGCCAGTAGTAGCCTCCAGGGGACCGAGCAGTACTTC.

The V call is TRBV3-1 (or the pseudogene TRBV3-2), the J call TRBJ2-7; tentative D call: TRBD2 (5 bases). Germline V gene sequence: CDR1 LGHDT, CDR2 YNNKEL (reference sequence). The V gene lost 4 bases and the J gene lost 7 bases, with 17 bases spanning the gap. The CDR3 length is 14 residues. In DNA form, the CDR3 reads TGTGCCAGCAGCCCAGGACTGGTGGTGAGGGAGCAGTACTTC. It translates to CASSPGLVVREQYF.

The chain's CDR3 is CASSITGLAMNTEAFF. The CDR3 coding sequence is TGTGCCAGCAGTATAACAGGGTTGGCCATGAACACTGAAGCTTTCTTT. The chain joins TRBV27 to TRBJ1-1; D is possibly TRBD1 (6 bases). The CDR3 is 16 amino acids. V dropped 5 bases and J dropped 0 bases, with 16 bases sitting between them. Per the germline V gene, CDR1 is MNHEY and CDR2 is SMNVEV (reference sequence).

The chain employs TRBV2 and TRBJ1-4; D ambiguous. Germline CDR1 reads SNHLY; CDR2 reads FYNNEI. The V end was cut by 4 bases, the J end by 0 bases, with 9 bases between. The CDR3 runs to 15 residues. CDR3 protein: CASSGLVATNEKLFF. Here the CDR3 DNA reads TGTGCCAGCAGTGGACTAGTTGCAACTAATGAAAAACTGTTTTTT.

V and J are TRBV7-2 and TRBJ1-5; possibly TRBD1 for D (6 bases). Germline CDR1 and CDR2: SGHTA and FQGNSA. V lost 2 bases and J lost 0, with 11 bases in between. CDR3 size: 16 residues. The CDR3 coding sequence is TGTGCCAGCAGCTTAAACTTCAGGGGTAGCAATCAGCCCCAGCATTTT. Translating gives CASSLNFRGSNQPQHF.

The chain links TRBV11-2 to TRBJ2-5, with TRBD2 matching over 15 bases. The CDR3 is 18 amino acids. J was trimmed by 2 bases and V by 1 base; bases with no gene match: 5. Per the germline V gene, CDR1 is SGHAT and CDR2 is FQNNGV. CDR3 DNA sequence: TGTGCCAGCAGCTTAGGAGTTGGACTAGCGGGGGGGCAAGAGACCCAGTACTTC. Encoded protein: CASSLGVGLAGGQETQYF.

The count of this clone is one. Other nucleotide sequences from this sample produce the same CDR3. The V gene is TRBV6-2 or TRBV6-3, the J gene TRBJ2-1; maybe TRBD1 (7 bases). With 6 bases removed from V and 4 bases from J, the gap between germline ends came to 10 bases. From germline, CDR1 is MNHEY and CDR2 SVGEGT. The CDR3 totals 13 residues. CDR3 bases: TGTGCCAGCAGCGGGGGACAGTACAATGAGCAGTTCTTC. Translated: CASSGGQYNEQFF.

The J gene is TRBJ2-3, the V gene TRBV29-1, with 7 nucleotides matching TRBD2. CDR3 size: 14 residues. J lost 3 bases, V lost 4 bases, and 7 bases had no gene match. Germline-derived CDR1 and CDR2 are SQVTM and ANQGSEA. The DNA of the CDR3 is TGCAGCGTTGGGGGGGAGGGGTCAACAGATACGCAGTATTTT. This codes for CSVGGEGSTDTQYF.

The gene calls are TRBV6-6 and TRBJ1-2; a weak D match, TRBD1 (6 bases). This CDR3 comprises 16 residues. Looked up from germline, CDR1 is MNHNY and CDR2 is SVGAGI (reference sequence). Trimming removed 5 bases at V and 4 bases at J, with 20 bases between. The CDR3: CASSPRGNQASYGYTF. CDR3 in DNA: TGTGCCAGCAGTCCTAGGGGGAACCAAGCCTCCTATGGCTACACCTTC.

The chain uses TRBV6-4 and TRBJ1-5; a possible D gene is TRBD1 (5 bases). The CDR3 is 13 residues long. Deletions cut 2 bases from V and 6 bases from J, with 8 bases between. The germline V gene has CDR1 MRHNA and CDR2 SNTAGT. CDR3 loop: CASSDGRGQPQHF. CDR3 DNA sequence: TGTGCCAGCAGTGACGGGAGGGGTCAGCCCCAGCATTTT.

The gene calls are TRBV5-4 and TRBJ1-6, with a possible D match to TRBD1 (5 bases). This CDR3 is 17 amino acids long. Between the trimmed V and J ends, which lost 6 bases and 9 bases, there was a span of 25 bases. Germline CDR1 and CDR2: SGHNT and YYREEE (reference sequence). Here the CDR3 reads CASNEGGDRARGSPLHF. CDR3 sequence (DNA): TGTGCCAGCAACGAAGGAGGGGATCGGGCGCGGGGTTCACCCCTCCACTTT. Looking up the rest from reference TRBV5-4 and TRBJ1-6 gives the full variable domain: ETGVTQSPTHLIKTRGQQVTLRCSSQSGHNTVSWYQQALGQGPQFIFQYYREEENGRGNFPPRFSGLQFPNYSSELNVNALELDDSALYLCASNEGGDRARGSPLHFGNGTRLTVT.

V and J are TRBV10-3 and TRBJ1-6, with D uncertain. The ends were cut back, 5 bases at V and 4 bases at J, with 12 bases in the middle. CDR3 length: 15 residues. The V gene's germline CDR1 is ENHRY and CDR2 SYGVKD. CDR3 sequence: CAISFATAYNSPLHF. CDR3 nucleotides: TGTGCCATCAGTTTTGCTACAGCTTATAATTCACCCCTCCACTTT.

This rearrangement joins TRBV10-3 to TRBJ1-5; 10 bases align to TRBD1. With V trimmed by 7 bases and J by 3 bases, 3 bases remained unmatched. Germline CDR1 is ENHRY and CDR2 is SYGVKD. This CDR3 is built from 14 residues. The DNA for the CDR3 is TGTGCCATCAAAGGGACAGGGGACAATCAGCCCCAGCATTTT. Amino acid sequence: CAIKGTGDNQPQHF.

The V and J genes are TRBV19 and TRBJ1-5, with D unresolved. The V end was cut by 1 base, the J end by 0 bases, with 7 bases between. This CDR3 comprises 15 residues. Germline CDR1 reads LNHDA; CDR2 reads SQIVND (reference sequence). CDR3 sequence (DNA): TGTGCCAGTAGTATAGGAGAATTTAGCAATCAGCCCCAGCATTTT. Translated: CASSIGEFSNQPQHF.

This clone turned up a few times. The chain carries TRBV19 and TRBJ2-3, with TRBD2 identical over 15 bases. The CDR3 totals 16 residues. The germline gives CDR1 LNHDA, CDR2 SQIVND (reference sequence). The J segment lost 7 bases and the V segment lost 5 bases, leaving 7 bases of the junction unmatched. This chain's CDR3 is CASSPPGLAGGNTQYF. For the CDR3, the DNA is TGTGCCAGTAGTCCCCCGGGACTAGCGGGAGGAAATACGCAGTATTTT.

This clone was counted only a few times. The J gene is TRBJ2-1, the V gene TRBV29-1; 9 nucleotides match TRBD2. V was clipped by 4 bases and J by 4 bases; unmatched bases: 8. Germline values: CDR1 SQVTM, CDR2 ANQGSEA. CDR3 length equals 15 residues. The DNA of the CDR3 is TGCAGCGTTGCCCGAGATAGCGGGGGATACAATGAGCAGTTCTTC. This encodes CSVARDSGGYNEQFF.

This chain links TRBV5-1 with TRBJ2-3; 10 bases line up with TRBD2. J lost 2 bases, V lost 1 base, and 7 bases had no gene match. The CDR3 runs to 17 residues. CDR1 SGHRS and CDR2 YFSETQ come from the germline V gene. The CDR3 region is CASSLKRGGGFTDTQYF. In DNA, the CDR3 is TGCGCCAGCAGCTTGAAGCGGGGGGGAGGATTCACAGATACGCAGTATTTT.

The J gene is TRBJ2-1, the V gene TRBV2; possible D gene TRBD2, 6 bases. Germline values: CDR1 SNHLY, CDR2 FYNNEI. The CDR3 is 13 amino acids. Trimming shortened V by 8 bases and J by 3 bases, and 11 bases separated the two germline ends. CDR3: CASRVGGYNEQFF. In DNA form, the CDR3 reads TGTGCCAGCCGGGTGGGGGGCTACAATGAGCAGTTCTTC.

The chain couples TRBV6-5 to TRBJ1-1; the match to TRBD1 covers 7 bases. Trimming at V came to 6 bases and at J to 2 bases, leaving 6 bases not matched to a gene. The CDR3 contains 14 residues. Germline CDR1 reads MNHEY; CDR2 reads SVGAGI. CDR3 in DNA: TGTGCCAGCAGAACCGGGACAGTCAACACTGAAGCTTTCTTT. Its protein is CASRTGTVNTEAFF.